These 10 T cell receptor beta chains originate from one sample sequenced in a study of blood T cell repertoires in COVID-19. TCRdb keeps only in-frame clones here, not all; method: immunoSEQ multiplex PCR. Of about 260,000 clones listed, about 91% are singletons. Sequencing input: peripheral blood. The receptors come from a person aged 18 to 29 with COVID-19, enrolled during active disease.

Here the CDR3 DNA reads TGTGCCAGCAGCTTATACAGGCTGGATCAGCCCCAGCATTTT. Translation gives CASSLYRLDQPQHF. The chain couples TRBV7-8 to TRBJ1-5, with D perhaps TRBD1 (5 bases). Looked up from germline, CDR1 is SGHVS and CDR2 is FQNEAQ. The CDR3 has 14 residues. The V end lost 2 bases, the J end lost 5 bases, and 10 bases lay between the germline ends. Drawing the rest from reference TRBV7-8 and TRBJ1-5, the complete variable domain is GAGVSQSPRYKVAKRGQDVALRCDPISGHVSLFWYQQALGQGPEFLTYFQNEAQLDKSGLPSDRFFAERPEGSVSTLKIQRTQQEDSAVYLCASSLYRLDQPQHFGDGTRLSIL.

V gene TRBV5-1 combines with J gene TRBJ2-1; TRBD2 matches 7 bases. V shed 6 bases, J shed 0 bases, and the junction held 6 bases outside the gene matches. The CDR3 runs to 15 residues. Looked up from germline, CDR1 is SGHRS and CDR2 is YFSETQ. The CDR3 reads CASIPTGGSYNEQFF. The CDR3 nucleotides are TGCGCCAGCATTCCAACGGGGGGCTCCTACAATGAGCAGTTCTTC.

The gene calls are TRBV27 and TRBJ2-7, with 11 bases lining up with TRBD2. There are 13 residues in the CDR3. The J segment lost 6 bases and the V segment lost 6 bases, leaving 4 bases of the junction unmatched. CDR1 is MNHEY and CDR2 is SMNVEV in the germline V gene (reference sequence). The CDR3 region is CASRTLAGAEQYF. The CDR3 coding sequence is TGTGCCAGCAGGACACTAGCGGGAGCCGAGCAGTACTTC.

V and J are TRBV2 and TRBJ1-1; unclear D gene. This CDR3 is 14 amino acids long. From germline, CDR1 is SNHLY and CDR2 FYNNEI. The V and J ends lost 3 bases and 0 bases respectively, with 8 bases between them. The CDR3 DNA is TGTGCCAGCAGTGAGACGGGGATGAACACTGAAGCTTTCTTT. It codes for CASSETGMNTEAFF.

The chain is built from TRBV11-3 and TRBJ1-5; D gene ambiguous. The germline V gene encodes CDR1 SGHNT and CDR2 YENEEA. This CDR3 has 16 residues. CDR3 in amino acids: CVQRGTKLMGNQPQHF. CDR3 DNA sequence: TGTGTCCAACGGGGAACTAAACTAATGGGCAATCAGCCCCAGCATTTT.

The chain uses TRBV19 and TRBJ1-2; D not certain. CDR1 is LNHDA and CDR2 is SQIVND in the germline V gene (reference sequence). This CDR3 is built from 12 residues. The V end lost 3 bases, the J end lost 6 bases, and 8 bases lay between the germline ends. CDR3 residues: CASSIHPNGYTF. Written as DNA, the CDR3 is TGTGCCAGTAGTATCCATCCTAATGGCTACACCTTC.

This chain joins TRBV25-1 and TRBJ2-3; 7 positions match TRBD2. Per the germline V gene, CDR1 is MGHDK and CDR2 is SYGVNS. The CDR3 has 15 residues. Unmatched junction bases numbered 8, after V lost 8 bases and J lost 0 bases. The CDR3 loop reads CASGARRGSTDTQYF. The DNA of the CDR3 is TGTGCCAGCGGAGCGCGGCGGGGGAGCACAGATACGCAGTATTTT.

The chain employs TRBV5-6 and TRBJ2-1; TRBD1 matches at 10 bases. Unmatched junction bases numbered 7, after V lost 3 bases and J lost 7 bases. This CDR3 has 15 residues. From germline, CDR1 is SGHDT and CDR2 YYEEEE. CDR3 coding DNA: TGTGCCAGCAGCTCCCGACAGGGGGCTGGGAATGAGCAGTTCTTC. This sequence encodes CASSSRQGAGNEQFF.

The chain carries TRBV13 and TRBJ1-3; no definite D call. Germline values: CDR1 PRHDT, CDR2 FYEKMQ (reference sequence). This CDR3 region has 14 residues. V was shortened by 0 bases and J by 0 bases, with 3 bases between the two germline ends. The CDR3, as DNA: TGTGCCAGCAGCTTAGGTATCTCTGGAAACACCATATATTTT. Amino acids: CASSLGISGNTIYF.

As DNA, the CDR3 is TGTGCCAGCAGTGACCCGGACAGAGAGGGAAACACCATATATTTT. Translated: CASSDPDREGNTIYF. The chain carries TRBV25-1 and TRBJ1-3; perhaps TRBD1 as D (6 bases). The CDR3 runs to 15 residues. The V end was cut by 3 bases, the J end by 4 bases, with 13 bases between. Germline V gives CDR1 MGHDK, CDR2 SYGVNS.